This TCR beta chain is drawn from a study of blood T cells in healthy people across ages. This clonotype was seen a few times. Its antigen is unidentified. Overall study results and limits: TCR beta diversity per million T cells fell roughly linearly with age.

Combining a sample-barcoded 5' primer with a J-beta primer mix, a second PCR ran for 7 to 11 cycles. Every cDNA molecule bore a tag from a template-switch adaptor containing 12 random nucleotides. One entry per CDR3 protein results from TCRdb running MiXCR on the 5' RACE reads. This table has around 800,000 distinct CDR3 sequences, roughly 25% appearing once. Germline assignment: CDR1 LGHDT and CDR2 YNNKEL (reference sequence). The CDR3 has 17 amino acids. J gave up 4 bases and V 1 base, and 7 bases lay outside the gene matches. Another study also made use of these data, one on T cells of mothers and their children. That study adds: In each mother, TCR beta CDR3 reads exceeded 9.5 million; in each child, they numbered approximately 3.3 million. Unrelated mother-child pairs always had slightly, but never significantly, lower normalized overlap than related pairs.

Sequenced: blood. The chain links TRBV3-1 to TRBJ2-3; 11 bases are shared with TRBD2. The origin of this receptor is a boy aged 5 to 17 in good health. The CDR3 spells CASSQGDGSGGADTQYF. CDR3 bases: TGTGCCAGCAGCCAAGGGGATGGTAGCGGGGGGGCAGATACGCAGTATTTT.